Following are 31 T cell receptor beta chains from one sample sequenced in a study of T-cell reconstitution after alpha-beta-depleted transplantation in children. Preparation of the TCRbeta library used unique molecular identifiers. TCRdb fed the PCR reads into MiXCR, producing one record per CDR3 protein. The sample contains 300,000 to 400,000 distinct CDR3 sequences, about a sixth of which appear only once. The material was PBMCs, mostly from graft donor cells, obtained 360 days after TCRalphabeta/CD19-depleted stem cell transplant. The receptors come from a male patient between 2 and 9 years old who had a stem cell transplant for acute lymphoblastic leukemia, so the T cells may come from the graft donor.

This clonotype was picked up a small number of times. V gene TRBV5-1 combines with J gene TRBJ2-5; TRBD2 aligns across 13 bases. The CDR3 has 15 residues. Trimming at V came to 3 bases and at J to 5 bases, leaving 4 bases not matched to a gene. Germline CDR1 SGHRS, CDR2 YFSETQ. The CDR3 here is CASSSGLAGVETQYF. The CDR3 bases are TGCGCCAGCAGCTCCGGACTAGCGGGAGTCGAGACCCAGTACTTC.

CDR3 in DNA: TGTGCCAGCAGCTTTACGGCTAGCTCCTACAATGAGCAGTTCTTC. It translates to CASSFTASSYNEQFF. The chain carries TRBV7-2 and TRBJ2-1; the D is unclear. The length of the CDR3 is 15 residues. V was clipped by 3 bases and J by 0 bases, with 9 bases between them. Germline V lookup: CDR1 SGHTA, CDR2 FQGNSA. Supplemented by reference TRBV7-2 and TRBJ2-1, the full variable domain reads GAGVSQSPSNKVTEKGKDVELRCDPISGHTALYWYRQSLGQGLEFLIYFQGNSAPDKSGLPSDRFSAERTGGSVSTLTIQRTQQEDSAVYLCASSFTASSYNEQFFGPGTRLTVL.

V and J are TRBV4-1 and TRBJ2-1; D possibly matches TRBD1 or TRBD2 (7 bases each). Germline CDR1 and CDR2: MGHRA and YSYEKL. The germline V and J ends were trimmed by 1 base and 9 bases, with 25 bases remaining between them. The length of the CDR3 is 18 residues. The CDR3 nucleotides are TGCGCCAGCAGCCAAGTAACTGAGAGCGGGACAGCCTTTTGTGAGCAGTTCTTC. Protein product: CASSQVTESGTAFCEQFF.

On this clonotype: It is likely a read error, because the conserved phenylalanine at the end of the CDR3 is missing. The CDR3 nucleotides read TGTGCCAGTTCCCAAGGACGGAGGTACAACACTGAAGCTTTCTTG. It is translated as CASSQGRRYNTEAFL. This chain connects TRBV19 to TRBJ1-1, with no clear D. V lost 8 bases to trimming and J lost 2 bases, with 18 bases between them. Per germline, CDR1 LNHDA and CDR2 SQIVND (reference sequence). The CDR3 consists of 15 residues.

J is TRBJ2-7 and V is TRBV29-1; D gene ambiguous. V dropped 4 bases and J dropped 0 bases, with 10 bases sitting between them. The CDR3 totals 13 residues. Germline V gene lookup returns CDR1 SQVTM and CDR2 ANQGSEA. The CDR3: CSVVTGDSYEQYF. The CDR3 bases are TGCAGCGTTGTTACCGGAGACTCCTACGAGCAGTACTTC.

The chain employs TRBV29-1 and TRBJ2-3; a weak D match, TRBD2 (6 bases). Germline CDR1 and CDR2: SQVTM and ANQGSEA. Trimming removed 3 bases at V and 1 base at J, with 8 bases between. The CDR3 length is 13 residues. DNA of the CDR3: TGCAGCGTTGATAGCGGACGCACAGATACGCAGTATTTT. Translation: CSVDSGRTDTQYF.

This clonotype was counted a few times. The chain has TRBV24-1 and TRBJ2-1; tentatively, D is TRBD2 (6 bases). With 1 base removed from V and 5 bases from J, the gap between germline ends came to 14 bases. CDR3 length: 16 amino acids. From germline, CDR1 is KGHDR and CDR2 SFDVKD. The CDR3 DNA reads TGTGCCACCAGTGATTTATGGGACTCAGGCCACAATGAGCAGTTCTTC. The encoded protein is CATSDLWDSGHNEQFF.

A few counts support this clonotype. The chain carries TRBV7-2 and TRBJ2-1; D is undetermined. Germline V CDR1 and CDR2: SGHTA, FQGNSA. Trimming removed 4 bases from V and 8 bases from J, with 21 bases in between. The CDR3 runs 16 residues. The CDR3 DNA is TGTGCCAGCAGCTCCCCCCTAGGGCTAGTGAGTGATGAGCAGTTCTTC. Residues: CASSSPLGLVSDEQFF.

The rearrangement uses TRBV29-1 and TRBJ2-3, with D maybe TRBD2 (5 bases). The CDR3 has 13 amino acids. The germline V and J ends were trimmed by 7 bases and 2 bases, with 13 bases remaining between them. The V gene's germline CDR1 is SQVTM and CDR2 ANQGSEA. The CDR3: CSAPGKNTDTQYF. DNA for the CDR3: TGCAGCGCCCCGGGGAAGAACACAGATACGCAGTATTTT.

The gene calls are TRBV15 and TRBJ2-3; 13 bases are a match to TRBD2. There are 19 residues in the CDR3. After removal of 0 bases from V and 3 bases from J, the junction contained 9 bases not matched to a gene. Germline V gene sequence: CDR1 LNHNV, CDR2 YYDKDF (reference sequence). This CDR3 is CATSRERERTSGSTDTQYF. The CDR3 coding sequence is TGTGCCACCAGCAGAGAGAGAGAAAGGACTAGCGGGAGTACAGATACGCAGTATTTT.

This clonotype was seen more than once but under ten times. This chain links TRBV20-1 with TRBJ1-5; 9 bases map to TRBD1. Germline V CDR1 and CDR2: DFQATT, SNEGSKA (reference sequence). The CDR3 spans 16 residues. V was clipped by 1 base and J by 1 base; unmatched bases: 5. CDR3 nucleotide sequence: TGCAGTGCTAGAGCGGGGACAGGGATGAGCAATCAGCCCCAGCATTTT. It codes for CSARAGTGMSNQPQHF.

This chain connects TRBV5-1 to TRBJ2-7; 7 positions match TRBD2. V trimming: 0 bases; J trimming: 4 bases; junction bases outside the gene matches: 16. Looked up from germline, CDR1 is SGHRS and CDR2 is YFSETQ. The CDR3 has 18 residues. CDR3 amino acids: CASSLASLGGAARYEQYF. CDR3 in DNA: TGCGCCAGCAGCTTGGCGTCACTGGGAGGGGCAGCCAGATACGAGCAGTACTTC.

This clonotype was seen only a few times. The J gene is TRBJ2-1, the V gene TRBV25-1, with 10 bases identical to TRBD2. V dropped 4 bases and J dropped 3; count of bases not matched to a gene: 3. CDR3 length: 15 residues. From germline, CDR1 is MGHDK and CDR2 SYGVNS. The CDR3 reads CASSGRTSGYNEQFF. For the CDR3, the DNA is TGTGCCAGCAGTGGAAGGACTAGCGGCTACAATGAGCAGTTCTTC.

This clonotype was seen a handful of times. The chain carries TRBV10-2 and TRBJ2-2, with 10 bases fitting TRBD2. CDR1 and CDR2 (germline): WSHSY, SAAADI. This CDR3 comprises 15 residues. V lost 5 bases to trimming and J lost 5 bases; unmatched junction nucleotides: 5. CDR3 region: CASSWLAGATGELFF. The CDR3 DNA reads TGCGCCAGCAGTTGGCTAGCGGGAGCTACCGGGGAGCTGTTTTTT.

This clonotype was counted ten times or more. The chain is built from TRBV6-6 and TRBJ2-1, with 8 bases aligning to TRBD1. Trimming took 6 bases from V and 7 from J; bases not matched to a gene: 5. The CDR3 is 13 amino acids. Germline V gene data show CDR1 as MNHNY and CDR2 as SVGAGI (reference sequence). The CDR3 DNA reads TGTGCCAGCAGGCCAGGGGGCGGGAATGAGCAGTTCTTC. Its protein product is CASRPGGGNEQFF.

There are a few counts of this clonotype. The chain couples TRBV7-9 to TRBJ2-7; D unresolved. From germline, CDR1 is SEHNR and CDR2 FQNEAQ (reference sequence). The V end lost 3 bases, the J end lost 6 bases, and 9 bases lay between the germline ends. The CDR3 spans 12 residues. CDR3 DNA: TGTGCCAGCAGCTTGACTGCGCGCGAGCAGTACTTC. This translates into CASSLTAREQYF.

The chain links TRBV7-2 to TRBJ2-7; D might be TRBD2 (6 bases). V lost 5 bases and J 0 bases, leaving 14 bases between the germline ends. Germline CDR1 SGHTA, CDR2 FQGNSA. The length of the CDR3 is 15 residues. The CDR3 DNA sequence: TGTGCCAGCAGCCCCGGGACTCTTAGCTCCTACGAGCAGTACTTC. As protein: CASSPGTLSSYEQYF.

The J gene is TRBJ2-1, the V gene TRBV4-3, with D possibly TRBD2 on 6 matching bases. CDR1 and CDR2 (germline): LGHNA, YSLEER. V dropped 0 bases and J dropped 8 bases, with 17 bases sitting between them. The CDR3 contains 16 residues. The CDR3 DNA reads as TGCGCCAGCAGCCAAGATTGGGAGGATATCGTGGATGAGCAGTTCTTC. Its translation is CASSQDWEDIVDEQFF.

J is TRBJ1-4 and V is TRBV2; 7 bases line up with TRBD1. CDR3 size: 15 residues. Looked up from germline, CDR1 is SNHLY and CDR2 is FYNNEI. J lost 4 bases, V lost 6 bases, and 8 bases had no gene match. CDR3 coding DNA: TGTGCCAGCAGCGAAACCGGGACAGTTAATGAAAAACTGTTTTTT. Translation: CASSETGTVNEKLFF. Complete variable domain (other parts from reference TRBV2 and TRBJ1-4): EPEVTQTPSHQVTQMGQEVILRCVPISNHLYFYWYRQILGQKVEFLVSFYNNEISEKSEIFDDQFSVERPDGSNFTLKIRSTKLEDSAMYFCASSETGTVNEKLFFGSGTQLSVL.

In this sample, this clonotype turned up a few times. This chain uses TRBV7-2 with TRBJ1-5, with D possibly being TRBD1 (6 bases). The germline CDR1 and CDR2 sequences are SGHTA and FQGNSA. V lost 5 bases and J lost 5, with 16 bases in between. The CDR3 spans 15 residues. The CDR3 loop reads CASSLAGAPYQPQHF. The CDR3 bases are TGTGCCAGCAGCCTGGCGGGGGCCCCTTATCAGCCCCAGCATTTT.

The chain employs TRBV5-1 and TRBJ2-2; 7 bases fit TRBD2. Germline values: CDR1 SGHRS, CDR2 YFSETQ. V shed 1 base and J 6 bases; nucleotides not matched to a gene: 9. The CDR3 loop spans 16 amino acids. This CDR3 is CASSLWGLRSAGELFF. CDR3 DNA sequence: TGCGCCAGCAGCTTGTGGGGACTAAGGTCGGCCGGGGAGCTGTTTTTT.

The chain combines TRBV4-3 with TRBJ2-2, with a tentative D call TRBD1 (5 bases). Germline V CDR1 and CDR2: LGHNA, YSLEER. The V end was cut by 1 base, the J end by 3 bases, with 15 bases between. The CDR3 runs to 17 residues. This CDR3 is CASSQAPGHSYTGELFF. The CDR3 DNA follows: TGCGCCAGCAGCCAAGCTCCAGGGCATTCGTACACCGGGGAGCTGTTTTTT.

The DNA for the CDR3 is TGTGCCAGCAGCTTACAATGGGGGACCGGGGAGCTGTTTTTT. Translated, it gives CASSLQWGTGELFF. The chain employs TRBV7-2 and TRBJ2-2; possibly TRBD1 or TRBD2 for D (5 bases each). V was shortened by 2 bases and J by 5 bases, with 9 bases between the two germline ends. Germline CDR1 is SGHTA and CDR2 is FQGNSA. The CDR3 sequence is 14 residues long.

This clonotype was picked up many times. This rearrangement joins TRBV12-3 or TRBV12-4 to TRBJ2-3; 10 nucleotides match TRBD2. V shed 5 bases and J 5 bases; nucleotides not matched to a gene: 7. The CDR3 runs to 15 residues. CDR3 loop: CASSRPTSGKDTQYF. The DNA for the CDR3 is TGTGCCAGCAGTCGTCCCACTAGCGGGAAAGATACGCAGTATTTT.

The chain employs TRBV29-1 and TRBJ1-1, with D perhaps matching TRBD1 (5 bases). Per germline, CDR1 SQVTM and CDR2 ANQGSEA. Trimming shortened V by 1 base and J by 0 bases, and 21 bases separated the two germline ends. The CDR3 contains 18 residues. Here the CDR3 DNA reads TGCAGCGTTGAAGGGCCGTGGGGGACGGTCAGTATGAACACTGAAGCTTTCTTT. It specifies CSVEGPWGTVSMNTEAFF.

This clonotype showed up just a few times. CDR3 nucleotide sequence: TGTGCCAGCAGCTTGGGACCGGGGATTAGATCAGATACGCAGTATTTT. It yields the protein CASSLGPGIRSDTQYF. The V call is TRBV5-5, the J call TRBJ2-3, with D maybe TRBD2 (5 bases). Deletions cut 0 bases from V and 4 bases from J, with 15 bases between. The CDR3 sequence is 16 residues long. Germline V lookup: CDR1 SGHKS, CDR2 YYEKEE (reference sequence).

This clonotype has only a few counts. J is TRBJ2-7 and V is TRBV4-3; no clear D. Germline lookup yields CDR1 LGHNA and CDR2 YSLEER. V lost 0 bases, J lost 1 base, and 10 bases lay in between. This CDR3 has 15 residues. The CDR3 nucleotides are TGCGCCAGCAGCCAAGAAGTATTGCGGTCCTACGAGCAGTACTTC. Protein sequence: CASSQEVLRSYEQYF.

This clonotype showed up just a few times. The chain employs TRBV6-2 or TRBV6-3 and TRBJ2-1, with 10 positions matching TRBD2. The CDR3 consists of 13 residues. With V trimmed by 6 bases and J by 9 bases, 5 bases remained unmatched. Germline V lookup: CDR1 MNHEY, CDR2 SVGEGT. For the CDR3, the DNA is TGTGCCAGCAGCGGGACTAGCGTCGGTGAGCAGTTCTTC. It specifies CASSGTSVGEQFF.

This clonotype was counted between two and nine times. This sequence joins TRBV28 and TRBJ2-5; D uncertain. Trimming removed 2 bases from V and 5 bases from J, with 9 bases in between. Germline CDR1 and CDR2: MDHEN and SYDVKM. The CDR3 has 13 residues. CDR3 region: CASSLLDVETQYF. The CDR3 coding sequence is TGTGCCAGCAGTTTACTAGACGTCGAGACCCAGTACTTC.

The gene calls are TRBV4-3 and TRBJ2-3; D remains ambiguous. The germline V gene has CDR1 LGHNA and CDR2 YSLEER. The CDR3 consists of 14 residues. Deletions cut 0 bases from V and 0 bases from J, with 4 bases between. CDR3 in DNA: TGCGCCAGCAGCCAAGAGAGGAGCACAGATACGCAGTATTTT. Its protein product is CASSQERSTDTQYF.

This clonotype was detected ten times or more. One base away lies a much larger clone, so this may be a sequencing read error. The chain has TRBV28 and TRBJ2-2; no reliable D call. Germline CDR1 reads MDHEN; CDR2 reads SYDVKM. This CDR3 spans 11 amino acids. The V gene lost 3 bases and the J gene lost 7 bases, with 3 bases spanning the gap. CDR3 bases: TGTGCCAGCAGTTTTTACGGGGAGCTGTTTTTT. It encodes CASSFYGELFF.